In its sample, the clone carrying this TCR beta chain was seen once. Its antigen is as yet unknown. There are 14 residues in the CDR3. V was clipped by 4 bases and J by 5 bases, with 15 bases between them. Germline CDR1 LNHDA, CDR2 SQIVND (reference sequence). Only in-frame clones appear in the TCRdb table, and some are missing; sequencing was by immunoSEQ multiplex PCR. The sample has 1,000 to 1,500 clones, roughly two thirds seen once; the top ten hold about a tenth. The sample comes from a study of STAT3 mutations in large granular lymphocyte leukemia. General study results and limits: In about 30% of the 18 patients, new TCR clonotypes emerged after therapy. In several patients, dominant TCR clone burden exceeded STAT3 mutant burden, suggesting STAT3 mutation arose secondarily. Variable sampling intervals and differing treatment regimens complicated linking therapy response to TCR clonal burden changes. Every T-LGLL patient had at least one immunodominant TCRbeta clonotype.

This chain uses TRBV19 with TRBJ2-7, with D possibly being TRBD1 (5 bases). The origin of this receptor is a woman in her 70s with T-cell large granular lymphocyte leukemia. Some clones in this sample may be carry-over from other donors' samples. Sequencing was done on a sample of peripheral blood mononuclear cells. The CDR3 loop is CASSTLATVHEQYF. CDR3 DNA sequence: TGTGCCAGTAGTACTCTCGCGACAGTCCACGAGCAGTACTTC. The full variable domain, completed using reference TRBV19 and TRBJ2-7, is DGGITQSPKYLFRKEGQNVTLSCEQNLNHDAMYWYRQDPGQGLRLIYYSQIVNDFQKGDIAEGYSVSREKKESFPLTVTSAQKNPTAFYLCASSTLATVHEQYFGPGTRLTVT.